A selection of T cell receptor beta chains follows, all from one sample in a study of blood T cell repertoires in COVID-19. Repertoires were generated with immunoSEQ multiplex PCR, while TCRdb's copy carries only in-frame clones and drops some. Here the sample spans roughly 340,000 clones, approximately 92% being singletons. Sequenced sample: PBMCs or T cells enriched from blood (not recorded which). The receptors were sampled from a man between 18 and 29 years old who had recovered from COVID-19. CDR3s include the opening cysteine and the closing phenylalanine or tryptophan. The D gene is left open where the match is weak. Size is stated for part of the rows, as once, few or many counts, or as a class when the clone is expanded.

CDR3 DNA: TGTGCCAGTAGTAGGCTCGGCGAGGGTCAGCCCCAGCATTTT
CDR3 protein: CASSRLGEGQPQHF
V gene: TRBV19
D gene: .
clone size: .
J gene: TRBJ1-5

CDR3 DNA: TGTGCCAGCAGTGACTCGCTAGCGGGGTACAATGAGCAGTTCTTC
CDR3 protein: CASSDSLAGYNEQFF
V gene: TRBV6-4
D gene: TRBD2
clone size: few
J gene: TRBJ2-1

CDR3 DNA: TGTGCCAGTAGTCCCTGGGGACAGGGGGCTTTGGGCTACACCTTC
CDR3 protein: CASSPWGQGALGYTF
V gene: TRBV19
D gene: TRBD1
clone size: .
J gene: TRBJ1-2

CDR3 DNA: TGTGCCACCAGTGACGCGACTAGCGTGGGCACAGATACGCAGTATTTT
CDR3 protein: CATSDATSVGTDTQYF
V gene: TRBV24-1
D gene: TRBD2
clone size: .
J gene: TRBJ2-3

CDR3 DNA: TGTGCCAGCAGCTTAACTAGCGGAGATACGCAGTATTTT
CDR3 protein: CASSLTSGDTQYF
V gene: TRBV7-2
D gene: TRBD2
clone size: few
J gene: TRBJ2-3

CDR3 DNA: TGCGCCAGCAGCCAAGACAGGCAGGGTGGAGGGCAGCCCCAGCATTTT
CDR3 protein: CASSQDRQGGGQPQHF
V gene: TRBV4-1
D gene: .
clone size: .
J gene: TRBJ1-5

CDR3 DNA: TGCAGCGTTGAAGGGGTTACTAGCGGGAGGGAGCAGTACTTC
CDR3 protein: CSVEGVTSGREQYF
V gene: TRBV29-1
D gene: TRBD2
clone size: .
J gene: TRBJ2-7

CDR3 DNA: TGTGCCAGCAACCTCAGGGGATGGGCCTACAATGAGCAGTTCTTC
CDR3 protein: CASNLRGWAYNEQFF
V gene: TRBV9
D gene: .
clone size: once
J gene: TRBJ2-1

CDR3 DNA: TGTGCCAGCAGAACGACAGACACCGGGGAGCTGTTTTTT
CDR3 protein: CASRTTDTGELFF
V gene: TRBV12-3/TRBV12-4
D gene: .
clone size: .
J gene: TRBJ2-2

CDR3 DNA: TGCGCCAGCAGCCAAGGGTTATTCAGTTCCGGGACAGGAGACTACGAGCAGTACTTC
CDR3 protein: CASSQGLFSSGTGDYEQYF
V gene: TRBV4-3
D gene: TRBD1
clone size: few
J gene: TRBJ2-7

CDR3 DNA: TGTGCCAGCAGCAAAAACGGGGGTTTGGGCTCACGGGAGACCCAGTACTTC
CDR3 protein: CASSKNGGLGSRETQYF
V gene: TRBV7-9
D gene: .
clone size: .
J gene: TRBJ2-5

CDR3 DNA: TGTGCCAGCAGCTTCGGGGACAGGTTCACTGAAGCTTTCTTT
CDR3 protein: CASSFGDRFTEAFF
V gene: TRBV7-9
D gene: TRBD1
clone size: .
J gene: TRBJ1-1

CDR3 DNA: TGTGCCAGCAGCTTAGTTCCGGGGGGCGGAGCCCAGTACTTC
CDR3 protein: CASSLVPGGGAQYF
V gene: TRBV7-8
D gene: .
clone size: .
J gene: TRBJ2-5

CDR3 DNA: TGTGCCAGTAGTATACGGCTAGGGTTCAGGGACATGAACACTGAAGCTTTCTTT
CDR3 protein: CASSIRLGFRDMNTEAFF
V gene: TRBV19
D gene: .
clone size: once
J gene: TRBJ1-1

CDR3 DNA: TGTGCCAGCAGCTTAGTAGGCAGGGTTATCGACGAGCAGTACTTC
CDR3 protein: CASSLVGRVIDEQYF
V gene: TRBV7-9
D gene: .
clone size: .
J gene: TRBJ2-7

CDR3 DNA: TGTGCCAGCAGCTTGGGCAGTCTGGTAATGTACAGGGAGCGTCAGGAGACCCAGTACTTC
CDR3 protein: CASSLGSLVMYRERQETQYF
V gene: TRBV5-4
D gene: .
clone size: .
J gene: TRBJ2-5

CDR3 DNA: TGTGCCAGCAGCTCCGCATCCGGGACAGGGGCGTCACCCCTCCACTTT
CDR3 protein: CASSSASGTGASPLHF
V gene: TRBV7-9
D gene: TRBD1
clone size: few
J gene: TRBJ1-6

CDR3 DNA: TGTGCCAGCAGTGAAAGCTTGCTGGGGCGGGCTTTCTTT
CDR3 protein: CASSESLLGRAFF
V gene: TRBV2
D gene: .
clone size: .
J gene: TRBJ1-1

CDR3 DNA: TGTGCCAGCAGTGAAGGGACTTTTCAGCCCCAGCATTTT
CDR3 protein: CASSEGTFQPQHF
V gene: TRBV6-1
D gene: .
clone size: .
J gene: TRBJ1-5

CDR3 DNA: TGTGCCAGCAGCCGACAGGTCTATGGCTACACCTTC
CDR3 protein: CASSRQVYGYTF
V gene: TRBV2
D gene: .
clone size: once
J gene: TRBJ1-2

CDR3 DNA: TGTGCCTGGAGTGTGTACAGGGATAATTCACCCCTCCACTTT
CDR3 protein: CAWSVYRDNSPLHF
V gene: TRBV30
D gene: .
clone size: .
J gene: TRBJ1-6

CDR3 DNA: TGTGCCAGCAGCTTAGATCAAGGGACAGCGATCAAGACCGAAGCTTTCTTT
CDR3 protein: CASSLDQGTAIKTEAFF
V gene: TRBV11-2
D gene: TRBD1
clone size: once
J gene: TRBJ1-1